This T cell receptor beta chain was documented in a study of regulatory T cells in long-lasting Graves disease. Both iRepertoire HTBI primers and Arm-PCR of CDR3 regions were used to build the TCR beta libraries. TCRdb re-called the multiplex PCR reads with MiXCR, one entry per CDR3 protein. The sample holds around 450,000 distinct CDR3 sequences; about 15% are singletons and the top ten take 16%. V was pared by 3 bases and J by 6 bases, with 7 bases of the junction left unmatched. The germline CDR1 and CDR2 sequences are SQVTM and ANQGSEA. The CDR3 runs 14 residues. The time point was: newly diagnosed GD, antithyroid drugs for less than 3 months. PBMC-derived RNA was used for the TCR library. Study-wide points: Relative to newly diagnosed Graves' patients, persistent ones had lower TCR diversity. Fewer public clonotypes were shared by new patients (approximately 1,000) than by persistent patients (2,741). Favoring TRBV28, TRBJ1-2 and TRBJ2-5 was a feature seen in persistent disease.

A note on this clonotype: Antigen: not known.

The same sample was also used in a study of T cells in Graves' hyperthyroidism and ophthalmopathy. That work states: In blood, most of the thyroid clonotypes expanded above 0.001 were also present.

Source: peripheral blood mononuclear cells (PBMCs), taken at new diagnosis, from a patient treated with antithyroid drugs. J is TRBJ1-2 and V is TRBV29-1; 10 nucleotides align to TRBD1. The receptor comes from a woman in her twenties or thirties with Graves disease. The CDR3 coding sequence is TGCAGCGTTGACCCGAGACAGGGGGCGAATGGCTACACCTTC. Translating it yields CSVDPRQGANGYTF.